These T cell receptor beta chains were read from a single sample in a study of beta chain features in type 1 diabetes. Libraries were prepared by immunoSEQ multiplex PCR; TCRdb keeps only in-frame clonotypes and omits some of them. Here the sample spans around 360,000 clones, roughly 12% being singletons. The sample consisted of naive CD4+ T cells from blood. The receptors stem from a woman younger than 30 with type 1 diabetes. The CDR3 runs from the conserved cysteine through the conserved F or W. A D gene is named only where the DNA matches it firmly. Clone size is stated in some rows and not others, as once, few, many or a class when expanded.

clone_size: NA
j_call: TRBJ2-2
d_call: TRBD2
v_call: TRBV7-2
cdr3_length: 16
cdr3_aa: CASRGGGSRNTGELFF
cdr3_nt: TGTGCCAGCAGGGGCGGGGGTTCGCGGAACACCGGGGAGCTGTTTTTT

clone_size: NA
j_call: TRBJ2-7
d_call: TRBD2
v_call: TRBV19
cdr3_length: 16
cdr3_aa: CASSMGPAGGLGEQYF
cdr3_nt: TGTGCCAGTAGTATGGGTCCAGCGGGAGGGTTAGGCGAGCAGTACTTC

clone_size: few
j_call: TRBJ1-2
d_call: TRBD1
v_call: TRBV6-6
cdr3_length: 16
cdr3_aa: CASSHLTGDSNYGYTF
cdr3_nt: TGTGCCAGCAGCCACCTGACAGGGGACTCTAACTATGGCTACACCTTC

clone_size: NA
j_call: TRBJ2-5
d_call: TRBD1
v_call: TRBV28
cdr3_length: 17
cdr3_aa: CASSLGVGGEREETQYF
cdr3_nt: TGTGCCAGCAGTTTAGGAGTAGGGGGCGAGAGGGAAGAGACCCAGTACTTC

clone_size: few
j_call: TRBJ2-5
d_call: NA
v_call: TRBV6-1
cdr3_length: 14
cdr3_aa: CASSEASGRETQYF
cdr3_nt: TGTGCCAGCAGTGAAGCATCGGGGAGAGAGACCCAGTACTTC

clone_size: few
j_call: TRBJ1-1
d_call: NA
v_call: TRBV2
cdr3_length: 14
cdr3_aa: CASSGGTGTTEAFF
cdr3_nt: TGTGCCAGCAGTGGGGGAACAGGGACCACTGAAGCTTTCTTT

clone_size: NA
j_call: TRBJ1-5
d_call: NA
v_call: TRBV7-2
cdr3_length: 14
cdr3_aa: CASSLEMSNQPQHF
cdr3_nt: TGTGCCAGCAGCCTCGAGATGAGCAATCAGCCCCAGCATTTT

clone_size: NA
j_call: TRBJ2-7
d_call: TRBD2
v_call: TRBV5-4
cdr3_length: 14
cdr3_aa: CASRRPGGGSEQYF
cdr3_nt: TGTGCCAGCAGGCGACCGGGGGGAGGGTCCGAGCAGTACTTC

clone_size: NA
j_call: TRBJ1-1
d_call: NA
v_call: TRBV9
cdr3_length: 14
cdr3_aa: CASKPGTINTEAFF
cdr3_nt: TGTGCCAGCAAACCTGGGACTATAAACACTGAAGCTTTCTTT

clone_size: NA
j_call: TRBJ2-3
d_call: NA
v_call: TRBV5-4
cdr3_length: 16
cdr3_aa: CASSLVGRHGTDTQYF
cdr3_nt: TGTGCCAGCAGCTTGGTTGGGCGACATGGGACAGATACGCAGTATTTT

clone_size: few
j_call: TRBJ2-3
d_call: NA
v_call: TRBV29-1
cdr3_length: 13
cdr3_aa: CSVGLRLGDTQYF
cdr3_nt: TGCAGCGTTGGGCTGAGGTTAGGAGATACGCAGTATTTT

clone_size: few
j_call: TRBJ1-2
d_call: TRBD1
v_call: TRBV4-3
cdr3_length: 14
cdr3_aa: CASSGDRRNYGYTF
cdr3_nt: TGCGCCAGCAGTGGGGACAGACGGAACTATGGCTACACCTTC

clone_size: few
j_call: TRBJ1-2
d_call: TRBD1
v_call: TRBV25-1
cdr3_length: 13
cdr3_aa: CASSQTGNYGYTF
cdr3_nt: TGTGCCAGCAGCCAGACAGGGAACTATGGCTACACCTTC

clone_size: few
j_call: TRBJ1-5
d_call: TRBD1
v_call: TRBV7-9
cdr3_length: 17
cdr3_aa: CASSLGSTGGLIQPQHF
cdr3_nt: TGTGCCAGCAGCTTAGGATCGACAGGGGGCCTTATTCAGCCCCAGCATTTT

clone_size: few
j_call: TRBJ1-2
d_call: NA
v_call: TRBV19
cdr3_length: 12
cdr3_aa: CASTGTDYGYTF
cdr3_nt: TGTGCCAGTACGGGGACTGATTATGGCTACACCTTC

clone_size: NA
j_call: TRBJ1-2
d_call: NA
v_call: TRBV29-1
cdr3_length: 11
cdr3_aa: CSAMGSYGYTF
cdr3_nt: TGCAGCGCCATGGGGAGCTATGGCTACACCTTC

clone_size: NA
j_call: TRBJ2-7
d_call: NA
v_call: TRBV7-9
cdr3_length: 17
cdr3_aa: CASSLTSHLGQQSEQYF
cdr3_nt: TGTGCCAGCAGCTTAACAAGTCACCTGGGCCAGCAGAGCGAGCAGTACTTC

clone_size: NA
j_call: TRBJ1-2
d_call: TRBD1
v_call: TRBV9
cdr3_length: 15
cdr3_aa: CASSPRQGGSYGYTF
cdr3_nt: TGTGCCAGCAGCCCTCGACAGGGGGGTTCCTATGGCTACACCTTC

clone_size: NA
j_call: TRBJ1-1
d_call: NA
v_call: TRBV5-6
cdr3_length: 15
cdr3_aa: CASSLSGVMNTEAFF
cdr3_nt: TGTGCCAGCAGCCTATCGGGGGTGATGAACACTGAAGCTTTCTTT

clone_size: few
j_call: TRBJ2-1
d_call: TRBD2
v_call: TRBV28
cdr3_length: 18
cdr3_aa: CASSSYSWGTSGLNEQFF
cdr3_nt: TGTGCCAGCAGTTCCTACTCATGGGGGACTAGCGGGCTCAATGAGCAGTTCTTC

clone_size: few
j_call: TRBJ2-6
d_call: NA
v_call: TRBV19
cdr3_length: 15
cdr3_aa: CASKKGGSGANVLTF
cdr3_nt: TGTGCCAGTAAAAAGGGGGGGAGTGGGGCCAACGTCCTGACTTTC

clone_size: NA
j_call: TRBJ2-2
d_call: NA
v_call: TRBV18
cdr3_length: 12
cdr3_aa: CASSTFTGELFF
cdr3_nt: TGTGCCAGCTCAACTTTCACCGGGGAGCTGTTTTTT

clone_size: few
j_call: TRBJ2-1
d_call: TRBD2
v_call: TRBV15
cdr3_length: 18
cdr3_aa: CATRRTSGGPHSYNEQFF
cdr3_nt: TGTGCCACCAGAAGGACTAGCGGGGGCCCCCACTCCTACAATGAGCAGTTCTTC

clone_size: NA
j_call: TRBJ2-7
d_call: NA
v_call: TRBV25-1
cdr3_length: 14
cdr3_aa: CASSGAEVPYEQYF
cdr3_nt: TGTGCCAGCAGTGGGGCAGAAGTCCCCTACGAGCAGTACTTC

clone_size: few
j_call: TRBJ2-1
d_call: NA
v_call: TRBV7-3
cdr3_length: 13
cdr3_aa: CASSQDNYNEQFF
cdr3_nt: TGTGCCAGCAGCCAAGACAACTACAATGAGCAGTTCTTC

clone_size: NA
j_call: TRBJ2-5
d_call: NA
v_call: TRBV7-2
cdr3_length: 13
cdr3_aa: CASSLGVDKAQYF
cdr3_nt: TGTGCCAGCAGCTTAGGGGTAGACAAGGCCCAGTACTTC

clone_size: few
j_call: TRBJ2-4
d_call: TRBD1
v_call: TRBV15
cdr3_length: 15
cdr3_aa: CATSREGQSKNIQYF
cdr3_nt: TGTGCCACCAGCAGAGAGGGACAGTCCAAAAACATTCAGTACTTC

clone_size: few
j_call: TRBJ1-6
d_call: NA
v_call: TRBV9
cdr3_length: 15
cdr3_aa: CASSVAPQANSPLHF
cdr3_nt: TGTGCCAGCAGCGTGGCCCCCCAGGCGAATTCACCCCTCCACTTT

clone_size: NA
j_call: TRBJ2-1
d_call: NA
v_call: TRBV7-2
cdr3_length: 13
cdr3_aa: CASSLNGDNEQFF
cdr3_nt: TGTGCCAGCAGCTTGAATGGAGATAATGAGCAGTTCTTC

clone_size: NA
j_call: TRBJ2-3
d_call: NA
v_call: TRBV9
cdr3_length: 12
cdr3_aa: CASSAGGDTQYF
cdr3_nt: TGTGCCAGCAGCGCAGGAGGGGATACGCAGTATTTT

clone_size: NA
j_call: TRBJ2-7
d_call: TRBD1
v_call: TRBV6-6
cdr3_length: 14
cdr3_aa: CASSDTGQADEQYF
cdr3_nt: TGTGCCAGCAGTGACACGGGACAGGCGGACGAGCAGTACTTC

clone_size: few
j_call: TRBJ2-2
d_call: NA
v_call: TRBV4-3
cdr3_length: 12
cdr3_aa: CASSLLFGELFF
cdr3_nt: TGCGCCAGCAGCCTCCTATTCGGGGAGCTGTTTTTT

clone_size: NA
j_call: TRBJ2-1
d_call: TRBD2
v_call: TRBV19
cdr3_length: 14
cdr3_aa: CASSYGLASDEQFF
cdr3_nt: TGTGCCAGTAGTTACGGACTAGCGTCTGATGAGCAGTTCTTC

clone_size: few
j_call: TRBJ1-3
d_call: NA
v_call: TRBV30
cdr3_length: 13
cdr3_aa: CAWSPGVGNTIYF
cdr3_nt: TGTGCCTGGAGCCCGGGTGTTGGAAACACCATATATTTT

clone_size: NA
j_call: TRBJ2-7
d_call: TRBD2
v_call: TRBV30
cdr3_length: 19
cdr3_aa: CAWTPTRTSGRGGTYEQYF
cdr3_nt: TGTGCCTGGACGCCCACTCGTACTAGCGGGAGAGGAGGTACCTATGAGCAGTACTTC

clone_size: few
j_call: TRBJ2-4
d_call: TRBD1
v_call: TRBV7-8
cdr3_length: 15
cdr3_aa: CASSYQGAAKNIQYF
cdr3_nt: TGTGCCAGCAGCTATCAGGGGGCGGCCAAAAACATTCAGTACTTC

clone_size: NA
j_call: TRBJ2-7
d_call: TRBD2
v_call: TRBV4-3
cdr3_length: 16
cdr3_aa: CASSQGGGRGSYEQYF
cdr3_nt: TGCGCCAGCAGCCAAGGAGGCGGGCGGGGGAGCTACGAGCAGTACTTC

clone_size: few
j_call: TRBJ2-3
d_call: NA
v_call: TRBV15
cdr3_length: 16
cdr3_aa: CATSRDSGGPTDTQYF
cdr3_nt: TGTGCCACCAGCAGAGATAGTGGGGGCCCCACAGATACGCAGTATTTT

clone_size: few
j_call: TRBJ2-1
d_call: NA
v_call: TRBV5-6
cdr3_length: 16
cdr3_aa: CASSALGRLTYNEQFF
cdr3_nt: TGTGCCAGCAGCGCACTAGGACGGTTGACCTACAATGAGCAGTTCTTC

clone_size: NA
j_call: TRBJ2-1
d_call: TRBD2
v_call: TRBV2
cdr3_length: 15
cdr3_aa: CASSGISGTYNEQFF
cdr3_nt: TGTGCCAGCAGTGGCATTAGCGGGACCTACAATGAGCAGTTCTTC

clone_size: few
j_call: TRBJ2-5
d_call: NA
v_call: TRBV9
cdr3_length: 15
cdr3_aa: CASSLGGRGQETQYF
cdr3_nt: TGTGCCAGCAGCCTTGGGGGGAGGGGGCAAGAGACCCAGTACTTC

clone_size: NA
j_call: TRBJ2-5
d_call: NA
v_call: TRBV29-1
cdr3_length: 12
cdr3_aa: CSGRPGGETQYF
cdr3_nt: TGCAGCGGCCGCCCGGGCGGGGAGACCCAGTACTTC